This TCR beta chain was retrieved from a study of blood T cells in healthy people across ages. Study overall: Capture via template switching afforded approximately one barcoded beta molecule per two T cells.

It was with a sample-barcoded 5' primer and a J-beta primer mix that a second PCR of about 6 to 11 cycles was run. A template-switch adaptor with 12 random nucleotides tagged each cDNA molecule. TCRdb used MiXCR to reprocess the 5' RACE reads, holding one entry per CDR3 protein. The table shows roughly 2 million distinct CDR3 sequences, with roughly 49% occurring only once. Whole-study findings and limits: As naive T cell percentage varied, TCR beta diversity correlated strongly with it. PBMCs that were unsorted prevented a conclusive naive versus antigen-experienced comparison.

As concerns this clonotype: Its cognate antigen is unknown. One junction end does not reproduce the germline sequence, and a read error may be involved.

CDR3 size: 13 residues. The chain combines TRBV12-3 or TRBV12-4 with TRBJ2-5; the D is unclear. Sequenced: blood. This sequence was found in a woman aged 35 to 49 in good health. The CDR3 protein is CAGSSPNQETQYF. The CDR3 bases are TGTGCCGGCAGTTCCCCTAACCAAGAGACCCAGTACTTC.